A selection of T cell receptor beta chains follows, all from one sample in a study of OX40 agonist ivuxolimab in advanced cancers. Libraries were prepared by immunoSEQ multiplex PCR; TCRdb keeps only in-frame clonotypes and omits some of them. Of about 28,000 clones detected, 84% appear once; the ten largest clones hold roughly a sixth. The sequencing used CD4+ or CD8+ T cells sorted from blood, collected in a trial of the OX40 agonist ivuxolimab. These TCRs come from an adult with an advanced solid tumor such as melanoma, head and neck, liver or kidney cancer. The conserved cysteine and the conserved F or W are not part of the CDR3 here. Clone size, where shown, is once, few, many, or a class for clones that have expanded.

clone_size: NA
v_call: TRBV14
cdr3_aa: ASSQEWVTDTQY

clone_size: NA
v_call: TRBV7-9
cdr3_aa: ASSLAPVNSPLH

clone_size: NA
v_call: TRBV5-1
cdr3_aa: ASSFSGKPPTDTQY

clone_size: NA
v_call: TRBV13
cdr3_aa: ASSFYQGETQY

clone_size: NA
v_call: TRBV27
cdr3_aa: ASSLGDPGSSYNSPLH

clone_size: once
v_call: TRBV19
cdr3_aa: ASTRGPRPQH

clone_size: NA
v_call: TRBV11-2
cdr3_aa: ASSLYLAGLTDTQY

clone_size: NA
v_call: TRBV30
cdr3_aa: AWEAPGWGSYEQY

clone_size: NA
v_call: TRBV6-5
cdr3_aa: ASSYSMSGINEQF

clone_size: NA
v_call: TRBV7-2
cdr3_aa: ASSLVEGTEAF

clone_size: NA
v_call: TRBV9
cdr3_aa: ASSGRTGANIQY

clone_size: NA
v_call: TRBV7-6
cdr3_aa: ASSLGQYEQY

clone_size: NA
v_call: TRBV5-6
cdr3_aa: ATTHFYSGPQETQY

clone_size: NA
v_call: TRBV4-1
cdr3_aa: ASSQVGRNGELF

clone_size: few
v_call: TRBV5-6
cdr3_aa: ASSLSPRLGDTQY

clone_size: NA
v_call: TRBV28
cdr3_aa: ASSTGRGYVDTQY

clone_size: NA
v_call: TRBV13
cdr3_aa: ASSLVVTGATGELF

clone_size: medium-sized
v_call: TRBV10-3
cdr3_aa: AISESDSLNTEAF

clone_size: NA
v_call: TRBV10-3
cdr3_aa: AIRVAGEYLSEQY

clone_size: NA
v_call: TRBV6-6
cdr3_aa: ASSWTRYNEQF

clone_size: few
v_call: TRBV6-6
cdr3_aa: ASSYSAADSPLH

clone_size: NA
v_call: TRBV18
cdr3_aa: ASSPSPSGANVLT

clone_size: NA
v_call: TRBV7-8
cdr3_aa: ASSPGAGLNSPLH

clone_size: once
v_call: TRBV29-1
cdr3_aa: SVLRTGLSYEQY

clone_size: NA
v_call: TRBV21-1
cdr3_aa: ASSKSTGWDTEAF

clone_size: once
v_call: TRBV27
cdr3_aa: ASTSGQGQDTIY

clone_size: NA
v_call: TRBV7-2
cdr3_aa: ASSSITDTQY

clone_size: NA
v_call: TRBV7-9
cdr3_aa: ASSLMREVSYEQY

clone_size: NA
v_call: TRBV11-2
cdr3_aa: ASSGRDRGSGNTIY

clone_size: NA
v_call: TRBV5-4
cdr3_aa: ASTTGGGDEKLF

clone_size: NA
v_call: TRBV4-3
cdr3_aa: ASSPGPAGSKSGANVLT

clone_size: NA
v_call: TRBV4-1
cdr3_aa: ASSNHRGTEQETQY

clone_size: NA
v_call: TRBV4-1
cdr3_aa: ASSQSEIYGYT

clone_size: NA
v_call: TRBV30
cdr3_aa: AWSVGTGEINNEQF

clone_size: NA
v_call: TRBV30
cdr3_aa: AWSTGTGYGYT

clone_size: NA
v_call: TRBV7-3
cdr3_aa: ASSLGLADNEQF

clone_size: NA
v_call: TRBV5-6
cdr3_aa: ASSLGQGGYNEQF

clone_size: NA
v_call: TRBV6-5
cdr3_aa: ASSSLGQGHIQY

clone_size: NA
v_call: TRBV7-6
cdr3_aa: ASSSGGNYGYT

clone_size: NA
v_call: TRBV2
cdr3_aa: ASSALSVRGGYNEQF

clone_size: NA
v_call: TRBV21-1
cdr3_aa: ASRLDGKSNQPQH

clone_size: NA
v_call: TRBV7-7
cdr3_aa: ASSLGPGTSYEQY

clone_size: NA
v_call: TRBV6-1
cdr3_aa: ASSEAGAWGGNTIY

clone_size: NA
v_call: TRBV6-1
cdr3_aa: ASSDAVYNEQF

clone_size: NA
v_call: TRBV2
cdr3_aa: ASTREPQETQY

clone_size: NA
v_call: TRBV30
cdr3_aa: AWSLGAGAHEQY

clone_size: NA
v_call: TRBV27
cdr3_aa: ASSLSSGGYYGYT

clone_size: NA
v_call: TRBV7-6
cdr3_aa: ASSLLQYQETQY

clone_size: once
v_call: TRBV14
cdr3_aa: ASSQWSGTEQF

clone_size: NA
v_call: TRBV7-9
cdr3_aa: ASTSGVNTGELF

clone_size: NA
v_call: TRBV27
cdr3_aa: ASSPPGNQPQH

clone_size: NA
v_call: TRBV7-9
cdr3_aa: ASSSGGRIPAGNTIY

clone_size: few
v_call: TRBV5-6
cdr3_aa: ASSQEGQDEPYEQY

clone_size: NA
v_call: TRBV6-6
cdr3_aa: ATQSIANYGYT

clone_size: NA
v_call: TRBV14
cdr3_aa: ASSPLPATYNEQF

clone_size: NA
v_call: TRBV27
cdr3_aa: ASSFMGMEAF

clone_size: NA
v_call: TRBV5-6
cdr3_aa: ASSFWKGAGNQPQH

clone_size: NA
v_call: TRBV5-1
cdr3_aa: ASSSGLITEAF

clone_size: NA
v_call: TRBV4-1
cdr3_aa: ASSQDLAGGHRDEQF

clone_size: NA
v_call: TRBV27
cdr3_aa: ASISDRLNTEAF